This T cell receptor (beta chain) was found in a study of CD8+ T cells in alopecia areata. Reverse transcription of extracted RNA yielded cDNA, which provided the sequencing template. Assay used: immunoSEQ multiplex PCR; TCRdb lists only in-frame clones, some missing. The sample lists about 160,000 clones, about nine tenths seen once, with about 16% in the top ten. CDR1 is SQVTM and CDR2 is ANQGSEA in the germline V gene. This CDR3 has 12 residues. The germline V and J ends were trimmed by 0 bases and 2 bases, with 2 bases remaining between them. Points from the study as a whole: Sharing of TCRs across patients appeared less clear than in mice, possibly for HLA-related reasons.

A remark on this clone: The antigen remains unidentified.

This sequence originates from a human donor with alopecia areata. The material sequenced was CD8+ T cells sorted from blood, taken at week 0. V is TRBV29-1 and J is TRBJ2-1; D is undetermined. The CDR3 loop is CSVEDTYNEQFF. The CDR3 DNA reads as TGCAGCGTTGAAGATACCTACAATGAGCAGTTCTTC.